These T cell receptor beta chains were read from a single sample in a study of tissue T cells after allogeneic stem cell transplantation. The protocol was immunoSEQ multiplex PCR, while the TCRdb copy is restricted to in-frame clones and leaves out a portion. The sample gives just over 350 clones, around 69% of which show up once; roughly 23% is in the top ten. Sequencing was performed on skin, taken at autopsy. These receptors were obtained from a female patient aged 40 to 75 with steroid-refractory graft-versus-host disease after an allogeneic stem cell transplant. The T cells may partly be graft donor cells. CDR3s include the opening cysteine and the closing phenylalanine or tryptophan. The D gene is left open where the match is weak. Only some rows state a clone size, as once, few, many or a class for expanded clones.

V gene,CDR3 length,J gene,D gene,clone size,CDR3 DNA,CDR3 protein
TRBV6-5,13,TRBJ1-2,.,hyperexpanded,TGTGCCAGCAGTTACAGGGCCTACTATGGCTACACCTTC,CASSYRAYYGYTF
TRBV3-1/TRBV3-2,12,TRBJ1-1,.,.,TGTGCCAGCAGCCAAGAACGCACTGAAGCTTTCTTT,CASSQERTEAFF
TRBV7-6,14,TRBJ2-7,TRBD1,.,TGTGCCAGCAGCTTAAGGACAGGGGACCACGAGCAGTACTTC,CASSLRTGDHEQYF
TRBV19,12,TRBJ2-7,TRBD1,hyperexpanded,TGTGCCAGTAACCAGGGGGCTGGTGAGCAGTACTTC,CASNQGAGEQYF
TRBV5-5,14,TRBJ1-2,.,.,TGTGCCAGCAGCTTGACCGGGTTTGCTCGGGGCTACACCTTC,CASSLTGFARGYTF
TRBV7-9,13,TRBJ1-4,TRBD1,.,TGTGCCAGCAGCTTCGGGACAGACGAAAAACTGTTTTTT,CASSFGTDEKLFF
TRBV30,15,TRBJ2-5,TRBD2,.,TGTGCCTGGACGCTAGCGGGGGGGCTTCAAGAGACCCAGTACTTC,CAWTLAGGLQETQYF
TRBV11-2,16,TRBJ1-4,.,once,TGTGCCAGCAGCTCTGTAAGACGGGCAACTAATGAAAAACTGTTTTTT,CASSSVRRATNEKLFF
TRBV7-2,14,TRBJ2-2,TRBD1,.,TGTGCCAGCAGCCCGAGACAGGGGCCCGGGGAGCTGTTTTTT,CASSPRQGPGELFF
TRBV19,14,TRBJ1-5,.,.,TGTGCCAGTAGTATCATGGGATGGGATCAGCCCCAGCATTTT,CASSIMGWDQPQHF
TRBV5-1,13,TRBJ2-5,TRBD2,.,TGCGCCAGCAGCTTGACGGGAGGAGAGACCCAGTACTTC,CASSLTGGETQYF
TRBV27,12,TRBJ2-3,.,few,TGTGCCAGCAGTCCCAGCACAGATACGCAGTATTTT,CASSPSTDTQYF
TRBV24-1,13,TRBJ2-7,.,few,TGTGCCACCAGTGATCCCCGAGGGCGCGAGCAGTACTTC,CATSDPRGREQYF
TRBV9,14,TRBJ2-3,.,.,TGTGCCAGCAGCGTAGTACCCCACGCAGATACGCAGTATTTT,CASSVVPHADTQYF
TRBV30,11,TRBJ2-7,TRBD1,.,TGTGCCTGGAGGTACAGGGGCGAGCAGTACTTC,CAWRYRGEQYF
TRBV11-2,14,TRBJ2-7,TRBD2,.,TGTGCCAGCAGCTTACGGTATCTAGCGGGCGAGCAGTACTTC,CASSLRYLAGEQYF
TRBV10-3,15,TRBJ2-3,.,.,TGTGCCATCAGGGGGACTGCCTCTAGCACAGATACGCAGTATTTT,CAIRGTASSTDTQYF
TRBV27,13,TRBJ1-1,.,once,TGTGCCAGCAGTTTAGGCAGGCTCACTGAAGCTTTCTTT,CASSLGRLTEAFF